A single sample is the source of the 31 T cell receptor beta chains below, sequenced in a study of blood T cell repertoires in COVID-19. Profiling relied on immunoSEQ multiplex PCR, and the TCRdb table lists in-frame clones only, not all of them. The sample includes 150,000 to 200,000 clones, approximately 80% of them seen just once. Material for sequencing was PBMCs or T cells enriched from blood (not recorded which). The receptor set was obtained from a man aged 45 to 65 who had recovered from COVID-19.

The rearrangement uses TRBV29-1 and TRBJ1-1; possible D gene TRBD1, 6 bases. Per germline, CDR1 SQVTM and CDR2 ANQGSEA. Trimming stripped 2 bases from V and 3 bases from J, with 10 bases between. The CDR3 has 13 residues. CDR3 bases: TGCAGCGTTGAAAGACAGGCCTACACTGAAGCTTTCTTT. Protein sequence: CSVERQAYTEAFF.

This chain connects TRBV4-1 to TRBJ2-1, with 9 bases lining up with TRBD2. Germline CDR1 and CDR2: MGHRA and YSYEKL. The CDR3 is 16 amino acids. V was pared by 4 bases and J by 5 bases, with 9 bases of the junction left unmatched. CDR3 in DNA: TGCGCCAGCAGCCTCCGTCTAGCGGGGAGTGACAATGAGCAGTTCTTC. As protein: CASSLRLAGSDNEQFF.

The chain combines TRBV2 with TRBJ1-3, with TRBD1 identical over 8 bases. CDR3 size: 14 residues. The V and J ends lost 5 bases and 7 bases, in that order; junction bases with no gene match: 7. The germline V gene encodes CDR1 SNHLY and CDR2 FYNNEI. The CDR3, as DNA: TGTGCCAGCAGTCAGGGGGCTCTGGCGAACACCATATATTTT. It codes for CASSQGALANTIYF.

The chain uses TRBV7-3 and TRBJ2-2, with TRBD1 identical over 9 bases. The CDR3 sequence is 15 residues long. V trimming: 5 bases; J trimming: 1 base; junction bases outside the gene matches: 2. Germline loops: CDR1 SGHTA, CDR2 FQGTGA. Here the CDR3 DNA reads TGTGCCAGCAGCCCGGGACAGGGGAACACCGGGGAGCTGTTTTTT. Translating it yields CASSPGQGNTGELFF.

Only a few counts were recorded for this clone. V gene TRBV7-2 combines with J gene TRBJ1-4, with D possibly matching TRBD1 (6 bases). Germline CDR1 reads SGHTA; CDR2 reads FQGNSA. V dropped 2 bases and J dropped 7 bases, with 11 bases sitting between them. The CDR3 runs to 14 residues. In DNA, the CDR3 is TGTGCCAGCAGCTTACAGGGGACGGGTGAAAAACTGTTTTTT. It encodes CASSLQGTGEKLFF.

The V call is TRBV5-1, the J call TRBJ2-5; 11 positions agree with TRBD2. V gave up 3 bases and J gave up 5 bases; unmatched junction bases: 6. Per germline, CDR1 SGHRS and CDR2 YFSETQ. The CDR3 has 15 residues. CDR3 sequence reads: CASSSATSGSETQYF. CDR3 sequence (DNA): TGCGCCAGCAGCTCGGCAACTAGCGGGAGTGAGACCCAGTACTTC.

This chain connects TRBV27 to TRBJ2-1; D uncertain. Trimming pared 6 bases from V and 5 bases from J, leaving 14 bases between. Looked up from germline, CDR1 is MNHEY and CDR2 is SMNVEV (reference sequence). CDR3 size: 14 residues. CDR3 protein: CASRPIDGDNEQFF. CDR3 DNA sequence: TGTGCCAGCAGACCAATCGACGGAGACAATGAGCAGTTCTTC.

This CDR3 is CASSFPGGGGYTF. The CDR3 DNA reads as TGTGCCAGCAGTTTCCCTGGAGGAGGTGGCTACACCTTC. This chain links TRBV6-4 with TRBJ1-2; D remains ambiguous. The CDR3 covers 13 residues. Per germline, CDR1 MRHNA and CDR2 SNTAGT. V was pared by 5 bases and J by 7 bases, with 14 bases between.

This chain joins TRBV19 and TRBJ1-2; no reliable D call. Trimming removed 3 bases from V and 4 bases from J, with 6 bases in between. The CDR3 is 12 amino acids. The germline V gene encodes CDR1 LNHDA and CDR2 SQIVND (reference sequence). The CDR3 sequence: CASSMRAYGYTF. CDR3 coding DNA: TGTGCCAGTAGTATGAGGGCCTATGGCTACACCTTC.

To note about this clone: Distinct nucleotide sequences in the sample also encode this CDR3. This sequence joins TRBV10-3 and TRBJ2-7; 9 bases are shared with TRBD2. This CDR3 is 15 amino acids long. After removal of 0 bases from V and 6 bases from J, the junction contained 6 bases not matched to a gene. CDR1 ENHRY and CDR2 SYGVKD come from the germline V gene. The CDR3 DNA sequence: TGTGCCATCAGTGAGTCGAGGCTAGCGGGATCCGAGCAGTACTTC. Translated, it gives CAISESRLAGSEQYF.

The chain has TRBV6-5 and TRBJ2-5; a possible D gene is TRBD2 (5 bases). Deletions cut 3 bases from V and 2 bases from J, with 13 bases between. CDR3 length: 15 residues. Germline values: CDR1 MNHEY, CDR2 SVGAGI. The CDR3 DNA sequence: TGTGCCAGCAGTTATACCCGACTACAACAAGAGACCCAGTACTTC. As protein: CASSYTRLQQETQYF.

This clone came up once. This chain uses TRBV28 with TRBJ1-5; D gene unclear. CDR3 length: 12 residues. Germline CDR1 reads MDHEN; CDR2 reads SYDVKM. The V end was cut by 5 bases, the J end by 3 bases, with 5 bases between. The CDR3, as DNA: TGTGCCAGCAGTACAAACAATCAGCCCCAGCATTTT. It encodes CASSTNNQPQHF.

The V gene is TRBV6-5, the J gene TRBJ1-2; tentatively, D is TRBD1 (6 bases). V was clipped by 7 bases and J by 1 base, with 7 bases between them. From germline, CDR1 is MNHEY and CDR2 SVGAGI. The CDR3 spans 12 residues. CDR3 protein: CASTGHNYGYTF. The CDR3 DNA sequence: TGTGCCAGCACGGGACATAACTATGGCTACACCTTC.

The V and J genes are TRBV18 and TRBJ2-7; TRBD2 matches 9 bases. The CDR3 runs to 14 residues. Losses at the gene ends were 5 bases for V and 4 bases for J; bases not matched to a gene: 6. Germline V gives CDR1 KGHSH, CDR2 LQKENI. This CDR3 reads CASSRASGTYEQYF. CDR3 DNA sequence: TGTGCCAGCTCAAGGGCTAGCGGGACTTACGAGCAGTACTTC.

CDR3: CASSQYGQGAGELFF. The CDR3 region has the DNA TGCGCCAGCAGCCAATACGGACAGGGGGCCGGGGAGCTGTTTTTT. The rearrangement joins TRBV4-1 to TRBJ2-2; TRBD1 agrees at 10 bases. Per the germline V gene, CDR1 is MGHRA and CDR2 is YSYEKL. V lost 2 bases, J lost 6 bases, and 3 bases stayed unmatched. The CDR3 length is 15 residues.

This clone was seen once. The chain joins TRBV28 to TRBJ1-5, with 10 positions matching TRBD1. J gave up 2 bases and V 4 bases, and 5 bases lay outside the gene matches. Germline loops: CDR1 MDHEN, CDR2 SYDVKM. The CDR3 covers 16 residues. The CDR3 DNA is TGTGCCAGCAGTTCTTGGACAGGGGGGGGCAATCAGCCCCAGCATTTT. As protein: CASSSWTGGGNQPQHF.

On this clone: An end of the junction does not agree with germline; a read error may underlie this. In DNA, the CDR3 is TGCGGTAGCGGGACTTACAATGAGCAGTTCTTC. This encodes CGSGTYNEQFF. The rearrangement uses TRBV28 and TRBJ2-1; 8 positions agree with TRBD2. Germline lookup yields CDR1 MDHEN and CDR2 SYDVKM. The CDR3 has 11 residues.

Notes on this clone: The sample carries other DNA sequences with the same CDR3. The chain employs TRBV18 and TRBJ1-5; the match to TRBD1 covers 8 bases. V lost 2 bases to trimming and J lost 4 bases; unmatched junction nucleotides: 1. CDR1 KGHSH and CDR2 LQKENI come from the germline V gene. CDR3 length: 14 residues. The CDR3 region is CASSPTGGNQPQHF. The CDR3 nucleotides read TGTGCCAGCTCACCAACAGGGGGGAATCAGCCCCAGCATTTT. Variable domain in full (rest from reference TRBV18 and TRBJ1-5): NAGVMQNPRHLVRRRGQEARLRCSPMKGHSHVYWYRQLPEEGLKFMVYLQKENIIDESGMPKERFSAEFPKEGPSILRIQQVVRGDSAAYFCASSPTGGNQPQHFGDGTRLSIL.

In its sample, this clone was seen a few times. The chain carries TRBV5-6 and TRBJ1-5; no definite D call. Germline V CDR1 and CDR2: SGHDT, YYEEEE. This CDR3 contains 13 residues. The V end was cut by 0 bases, the J end by 7 bases, with 8 bases between. CDR3 bases: TGTGCCAGCAGCTTGGACCCTGGCCAGCCCCAGCATTTT. Encoded protein: CASSLDPGQPQHF.

This sequence joins TRBV14 and TRBJ2-4, with D possibly TRBD1 on 5 matching bases. CDR1 is SGHDN and CDR2 is FVKESK in the germline V gene. The ends were cut back, 1 base at V and 9 bases at J, with 10 bases in the middle. This CDR3 comprises 13 residues. In DNA form, the CDR3 reads TGTGCCAGCAGCCAAGGGGTTAGGGGCATTCAGTACTTC. Residues: CASSQGVRGIQYF.

The count of this clone is one. This sequence joins TRBV24-1 and TRBJ2-5, with D possibly matching TRBD2 (5 bases). This CDR3 has 15 residues. Germline V gives CDR1 KGHDR, CDR2 SFDVKD. V lost 4 bases and J lost 4, with 15 bases in between. The CDR3 nucleotides are TGTGCCACCAGTGACCGTGTGGAGGTTGGAGAGACCCAGTACTTC. This codes for CATSDRVEVGETQYF.

The sample holds one count of this clone. This chain uses TRBV28 with TRBJ1-3; D gene unclear. CDR1 is MDHEN and CDR2 is SYDVKM in the germline V gene. The CDR3 contains 16 residues. Trimming removed 5 bases at V and 0 bases at J, with 14 bases between. CDR3 sequence (DNA): TGTGCCAGCAGTACGAGGGAGGCATTCTCTGGAAACACCATATATTTT. The encoded protein is CASSTREAFSGNTIYF.

The V gene is TRBV19, the J gene TRBJ1-4; 8 bases map to TRBD1. The CDR3 totals 13 residues. J was trimmed by 7 bases and V by 5 bases; bases with no gene match: 3. CDR1 and CDR2 (germline): LNHDA, SQIVND (reference sequence). The CDR3 loop reads CASSSGTGEKLFF. DNA for the CDR3: TGTGCCAGTAGTTCCGGGACAGGTGAAAAACTGTTTTTT.

The chain carries TRBV15 and TRBJ1-6; maybe TRBD1 (5 bases). V was pared by 5 bases and J by 7 bases, with 15 bases between. The CDR3 has 15 residues. Per the germline V gene, CDR1 is LNHNV and CDR2 is YYDKDF (reference sequence). The CDR3 protein is CATSGDRFQNSPLHF. The CDR3 coding sequence is TGTGCCACCAGCGGCGACAGATTTCAAAATTCACCCCTCCACTTT.

CDR3 amino acids: CASTSGERGAFGTQYF. In DNA form, the CDR3 reads TGTGCCAGTACCTCCGGGGAGCGGGGCGCCTTCGGTACGCAGTATTTT. This chain uses TRBV7-8 with TRBJ2-3, with 7 positions matching TRBD2. The CDR3 consists of 16 residues. Germline assignment: CDR1 SGHVS and CDR2 FQNEAQ. Unmatched junction bases numbered 20, after V lost 9 bases and J lost 8 bases.

This clone was counted a single time. The chain employs TRBV28 and TRBJ1-1; perhaps TRBD1 as D (5 bases). This CDR3 comprises 14 residues. CDR1 and CDR2 from the germline V gene are MDHEN and SYDVKM. V was cut by 7 bases and J by 4 bases, with 16 bases left in between. The CDR3 bases are TGTGCCAGCATCCTTCTGGGGGGACGCACTGAAGCTTTCTTT. It yields the protein CASILLGGRTEAFF.

The sample holds one count of this clone. The CDR3 sequence: CASSFDRGSYNEQFF. CDR3 sequence (DNA): TGTGCCAGCAGTTTTGACAGGGGCTCCTACAATGAGCAGTTCTTC. This chain connects TRBV6-4 to TRBJ2-1; TRBD1 agrees at 8 bases. J gave up 0 bases and V 5 bases, and 3 bases lay outside the gene matches. Germline V gene data show CDR1 as MRHNA and CDR2 as SNTAGT. This CDR3 comprises 15 residues.

V gene TRBV28 combines with J gene TRBJ2-7; a possible D gene is TRBD1 (5 bases). V shed 2 bases and J shed 3 bases, with 11 bases lying between them. Germline CDR1 MDHEN, CDR2 SYDVKM. CDR3 size: 14 residues. The DNA of the CDR3 is TGTGCCAGCAGTTTAGGGGCCTCAGGCTACGAGCAGTACTTC. Amino acid sequence: CASSLGASGYEQYF.

Here the CDR3 reads CATSDPGQGHVGNYGYTF. The DNA of the CDR3 is TGTGCCACCAGTGATCCCGGACAGGGGCATGTTGGTAACTATGGCTACACCTTC. The chain joins TRBV24-1 to TRBJ1-2, with TRBD1 identical over 9 bases. V trimming: 3 bases; J trimming: 1 base; junction bases outside the gene matches: 11. The CDR3 contains 18 residues. Germline assignment: CDR1 KGHDR and CDR2 SFDVKD.

This clone has a handful of counts. This chain uses TRBV10-3 with TRBJ2-1; 9 bases match TRBD1. CDR1 is ENHRY and CDR2 is SYGVKD in the germline V gene. This CDR3 has 15 amino acids. V lost 8 bases, J lost 4 bases, and 9 bases stayed unmatched. The CDR3 DNA reads as TGTGCCATCGGCGCACCGGGACAGGGATACAATGAGCAGTTCTTC. This encodes CAIGAPGQGYNEQFF.

This clone was recorded at least ten times. The chain has TRBV7-9 and TRBJ1-6; 7 bases agree with TRBD1. J gave up 7 bases and V 4 bases, and 1 base lay outside the gene matches. The germline V gene encodes CDR1 SEHNR and CDR2 FQNEAQ (reference sequence). The CDR3 consists of 13 residues. The CDR3 coding sequence is TGTGCCAGCAGCTCAGGGGGGAATTCACCCCTCCACTTT. Its protein product is CASSSGGNSPLHF. The entire variable domain, with the rest obtained from reference TRBV7-9 and TRBJ1-6, is as follows: DTGVSQNPRHKITKRGQNVTFRCDPISEHNRLYWYRQTLGQGPEFLTYFQNEAQLEKSRLLSDRFSAERPKGSFSTLEIQRTEQGDSAMYLCASSSGGNSPLHFGNGTRLTVT.